The 24 T cell receptor beta chains given below trace back to one sample, sequenced in a study of T and B cells in COVID-19 patients. TRB rearrangements were amplified by multiplex PCR with BIOMED2 TRB-A/B primers. TCRdb reanalysed the multiplex PCR reads using MiXCR and keeps one entry per CDR3 protein. The sample records around 28,000 distinct CDR3 sequences, over 25% being singletons. Each TRB amplification used roughly 220-550 ng of genomic DNA from blood. The sample consisted of blood. The receptors shown here come from a human donor who had recovered from COVID-19.

This clonotype was observed a few times. The rearrangement uses TRBV10-3 and TRBJ2-1; D ambiguous. CDR3 length: 12 amino acids. Germline assignment: CDR1 ENHRY and CDR2 SYGVKD. With 2 bases removed from V and 3 bases from J, the gap between germline ends came to 2 bases. The CDR3 reads CAISEHYNEQFF. The DNA for the CDR3 is TGTGCCATCAGTGAGCACTACAATGAGCAGTTCTTC.

The chain carries TRBV20-1 and TRBJ2-1; D might be TRBD1 (6 bases). The CDR3 consists of 14 residues. CDR1 is DFQATT, CDR2 SNEGSKA, per germline (reference sequence). V was clipped by 3 bases and J by 0 bases, with 9 bases between them. The CDR3 DNA reads TGCAGTGCTAGGGACAGTTCCTCCTACAATGAGCAGTTCTTC. It encodes CSARDSSSYNEQFF.

Comments on this clonotype: A clone one base away is much larger, so this may be a read error. The chain couples TRBV12-3 or TRBV12-4 to TRBJ2-1; 12 bases align to TRBD2. Germline trimming cut 5 bases from V and 5 bases from J; bases unmatched to any gene: 4. The CDR3 spans 15 residues. The chain's CDR3 is CASSRGLAGNNEQFF. As DNA, the CDR3 is TGTGCCAGCAGTCGAGGACTAGCGGGGAACAATGAGCAGTTCTTC.

DNA of the CDR3: TGTGCCAGCAGCTTAGTGACGCGGGGGGACTTCTTGGAGACCCAGTACTTC. It translates to CASSLVTRGDFLETQYF. The chain links TRBV7-9 to TRBJ2-5, with TRBD2 matching over 8 bases. Germline V lookup: CDR1 SEHNR, CDR2 FQNEAQ (reference sequence). CDR3 length equals 17 residues. V lost 1 base and J lost 5; bases outside the gene matches: 12.

The DNA for the CDR3 is TGTGCCAGCAGCTTAGCGCGGACTAGCGGGGGGGCCAGCACCGGGGAGCTGTTTTTT. It codes for CASSLARTSGGASTGELFF. J is TRBJ2-2 and V is TRBV11-1; TRBD2 matches at 15 bases. Per the germline V gene, CDR1 is SGHAT and CDR2 is FQDESV (reference sequence). This CDR3 region has 19 residues. With V trimmed by 0 bases and J by 4 bases, 6 bases remained unmatched. The variable domain in full, completed from reference TRBV11-1 and TRBJ2-2, reads EAEVAQSPRYKITEKSQAVAFWCDPISGHATLYWYRQILGQGPELLVQFQDESVVDDSQLPKDRFSAERLKGVDSTLKIQPAELGDSAMYLCASSLARTSGGASTGELFFGEGSRLTVL.

This clonotype appeared many times. The chain uses TRBV6-5 and TRBJ2-7; D gene ambiguous. There are 14 residues in the CDR3. V shed 6 bases and J shed 3 bases, with 15 bases lying between them. Germline V gene lookup returns CDR1 MNHEY and CDR2 SVGAGI. The CDR3 DNA reads TGTGCCAGCAGCTCGTTCGGCAGCTACTACGAGCAGTACTTC. The encoded protein is CASSSFGSYYEQYF.

The CDR3 region is CSAILGEQFF. For the CDR3, the DNA is TGCAGTGCTATTTTGGGTGAGCAGTTCTTC. The chain carries TRBV20-1 and TRBJ2-1; D remains unclear. CDR3 length equals 10 residues. CDR1 is DFQATT and CDR2 is SNEGSKA in the germline V gene (reference sequence). The germline V and J ends were trimmed by 4 bases and 9 bases, with 7 bases remaining between them.

The rearrangement uses TRBV10-3 and TRBJ2-1; D call uncertain. The V end lost 7 bases, the J end lost 5 bases, and 6 bases lay between the germline ends. The germline V gene encodes CDR1 ENHRY and CDR2 SYGVKD. This CDR3 contains 11 residues. CDR3 DNA sequence: TGTGCCATCACAGACAACAATGAGCAGTTCTTC. Its protein is CAITDNNEQFF.

This clonotype came up a few times. V usage is TRBV27 and J usage is TRBJ2-5, with a weak D call TRBD2 (6 bases). The J call may not be correct, given that the DNA end is closer to TRBJ2-7. Germline CDR1 reads MNHEY; CDR2 reads SMNVEV (reference sequence). This CDR3 has 15 amino acids. CDR3 region: CASSQGLATTYEQYF. The CDR3 DNA reads as TGTGCCAGCAGCCAAGGGCTAGCGACAACCTACGAGCAGTACTTC.

This clonotype was observed a handful of times. V usage is TRBV6-2 or TRBV6-3 and J usage is TRBJ1-1; no clear D. Germline CDR1 reads MNHEY; CDR2 reads SVGEGT. Trimming removed 2 bases at V and 1 base at J, with 8 bases between. This CDR3 comprises 14 residues. The CDR3: CASSYVARNTEAFF. The CDR3 DNA reads as TGTGCCAGCAGTTACGTGGCGAGGAACACTGAAGCTTTCTTT.

V usage is TRBV6-1 and J usage is TRBJ1-2; 10 bases align to TRBD1. This CDR3 has 15 amino acids. V gave up 4 bases and J gave up 6 bases; unmatched junction bases: 8. The germline V gene has CDR1 MNHNS and CDR2 SASEGT. DNA for the CDR3: TGTGCCAGCAGTGCTCCAAGACAGGGGGCGGATGGCTACACCTTC. It is translated as CASSAPRQGADGYTF.

V usage is TRBV20-1 and J usage is TRBJ2-1, with TRBD2 matching 8 bases. From germline, CDR1 is DFQATT and CDR2 SNEGSKA (reference sequence). The CDR3 loop spans 15 amino acids. Trimming cost V 6 bases and J 3 bases; bases outside gene matches: 10. The DNA of the CDR3 is TGCAGTGCCAGGATAGCGGGGAGAATCTACAATGAGCAGTTCTTC. Its translation: CSARIAGRIYNEQFF.

The V gene is TRBV13, the J gene TRBJ2-3, with TRBD2 matching over 13 bases. The CDR3 is made up of 17 amino acids. Germline values: CDR1 PRHDT, CDR2 FYEKMQ (reference sequence). Trimming removed 4 bases from V and 2 bases from J; junction bases left unmatched: 6. The DNA of the CDR3 is TGTGCCAGCAGCTCCTCGGGACTAGCGGGGTCCACAGATACGCAGTATTTT. Amino acid sequence: CASSSSGLAGSTDTQYF.

This clonotype occurred many times. The rearrangement uses TRBV30 and TRBJ1-5, with 7 bases lining up with TRBD1. CDR1 GTSNPN and CDR2 SVGIG come from the germline V gene (reference sequence). The length of the CDR3 is 13 residues. V shed 3 bases and J 8 bases; nucleotides not matched to a gene: 7. CDR3 coding DNA: TGTGCCTGGAGCGACAGGGAAGGGAAGCCCCAGCATTTT. Residues: CAWSDREGKPQHF.

The chain combines TRBV18 with TRBJ2-1, with 9 bases identical to TRBD1. Germline V lookup: CDR1 KGHSH, CDR2 LQKENI. The CDR3 spans 15 residues. V lost 4 bases and J lost 2; bases outside the gene matches: 3. The CDR3 DNA reads TGTGCCAGCTCACAGGGACAGGGAGCCTACAATGAGCAGTTCTTC. Amino acids: CASSQGQGAYNEQFF.

Notes on this clonotype: At one end the junction does not follow the germline gene, possibly because of a read error. This chain connects TRBV6-2 or TRBV6-3 to TRBJ2-2, with a tentative D call TRBD1 (6 bases). This CDR3 spans 14 amino acids. Germline loops: CDR1 MNHEY, CDR2 SVGEGT. Here the CDR3 DNA reads TGTGCCTGCAGCAAGACAGGGAACACCGGGGAGCTGTTTTTT. It translates to CACSKTGNTGELFF.

This rearrangement joins TRBV7-2 to TRBJ2-2; D perhaps matches TRBD2 (6 bases). Trimming cost V 1 base and J 1 base, with 7 bases left between them. The CDR3 runs 15 residues. Germline V lookup: CDR1 SGHTA, CDR2 FQGNSA. The CDR3 coding sequence is TGTGCCAGCAGCTTAGTGGGAGGGAACACCGGGGAGCTGTTTTTT. Amino acids: CASSLVGGNTGELFF.

V and J are TRBV6-1 and TRBJ2-7; D might be TRBD2 (6 bases). This CDR3 is 15 amino acids long. The germline CDR1 and CDR2 sequences are MNHNS and SASEGT. Trimming shortened V by 5 bases and J by 3 bases, and 17 bases separated the two germline ends. Written as DNA, the CDR3 is TGTGCCAGCAGTCAAACTGGCGGGATGGTCTACGAGCAGTACTTC. Translating it yields CASSQTGGMVYEQYF.

The chain recombines TRBV19 with TRBJ2-1; tentative D call: TRBD2 (6 bases). Germline V gives CDR1 LNHDA, CDR2 SQIVND (reference sequence). The CDR3 extends over 15 amino acids. V was shortened by 1 base and J by 12 bases, with 19 bases between the two germline ends. Written as DNA, the CDR3 is TGTGCCAGTAGTATAGGGGGACTCCTCCCATCGGGGCAGTTCTTC. This encodes CASSIGGLLPSGQFF. Based on the CDR3 plus reference TRBV19 and TRBJ2-1, the full variable domain is DGGITQSPKYLFRKEGQNVTLSCEQNLNHDAMYWYRQDPGQGLRLIYYSQIVNDFQKGDIAEGYSVSREKKESFPLTVTSAQKNPTAFYLCASSIGGLLPSGQFFGPGTRLTVL.

V is TRBV20-1 and J is TRBJ2-3; D is unresolved. From germline, CDR1 is DFQATT and CDR2 SNEGSKA (reference sequence). The CDR3 consists of 11 residues. With 2 bases removed from V and 5 bases from J, the gap between germline ends came to 5 bases. In DNA form, the CDR3 reads TGCAGTGCTAGAATGGGAGATACGCAGTATTTT. Translation gives CSARMGDTQYF.

This clonotype was recorded a few times. This sequence joins TRBV7-6 and TRBJ1-5, with no clear D. Trimming removed 1 base at V and 3 bases at J, with 7 bases between. Germline lookup yields CDR1 SGHVS and CDR2 FNYEAQ. The CDR3 length is 14 residues. This chain's CDR3 is CASSLEDSNQPQHF. The CDR3 nucleotides are TGTGCCAGCAGCTTAGAGGATTCCAATCAGCCCCAGCATTTT.

The rearrangement links TRBV6-6 to TRBJ1-6; D call uncertain. The length of the CDR3 is 18 residues. With 6 bases removed from V and 0 bases from J, the gap between germline ends came to 18 bases. Germline V CDR1 and CDR2: MNHNY, SVGAGI (reference sequence). The CDR3 nucleotides read TGTGCCAGCAGCCCCCGTGAGGTGGCCAGCTCCTATAATTCACCCCTCCACTTT. Translation gives CASSPREVASSYNSPLHF.

This clonotype was recorded a few times. The chain uses TRBV6-5 and TRBJ2-5, with D perhaps matching TRBD1 (5 bases). Trimming left V 6 bases short and J 3 bases short, with 11 bases between. This CDR3 comprises 13 residues. The germline V gene has CDR1 MNHEY and CDR2 SVGAGI. CDR3 bases: TGTGCCAGCAGCTCCAACAGGAAAGAGACCCAGTACTTC. Protein: CASSSNRKETQYF.

This clonotype appeared many times. This chain connects TRBV12-3 or TRBV12-4 to TRBJ2-3; weak D call: TRBD1 (5 bases). The CDR3 runs to 15 residues. V was cut by 5 bases and J by 8 bases, with 20 bases left in between. CDR3 in amino acids: CASSDDTGYARTQYF. Written as DNA, the CDR3 is TGTGCCAGCAGTGACGACACAGGCTACGCTCGTACGCAGTATTTT.